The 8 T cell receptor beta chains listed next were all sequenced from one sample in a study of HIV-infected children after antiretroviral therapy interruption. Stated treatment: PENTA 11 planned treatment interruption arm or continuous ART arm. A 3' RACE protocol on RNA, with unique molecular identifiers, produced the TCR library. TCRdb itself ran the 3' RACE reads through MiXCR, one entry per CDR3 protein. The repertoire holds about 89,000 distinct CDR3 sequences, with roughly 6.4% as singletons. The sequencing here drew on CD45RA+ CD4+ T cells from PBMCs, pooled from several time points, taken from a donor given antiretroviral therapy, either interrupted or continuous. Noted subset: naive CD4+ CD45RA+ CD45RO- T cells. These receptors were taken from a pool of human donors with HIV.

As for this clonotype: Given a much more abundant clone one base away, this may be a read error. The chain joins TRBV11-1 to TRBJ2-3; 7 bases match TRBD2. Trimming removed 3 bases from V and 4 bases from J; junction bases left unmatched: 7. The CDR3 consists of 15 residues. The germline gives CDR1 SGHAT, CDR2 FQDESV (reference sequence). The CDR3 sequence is CASSLRLAEPDTQYF. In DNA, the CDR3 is TGTGCCAGCAGCTTGCGGCTAGCGGAACCAGATACGCAGTATTTT.

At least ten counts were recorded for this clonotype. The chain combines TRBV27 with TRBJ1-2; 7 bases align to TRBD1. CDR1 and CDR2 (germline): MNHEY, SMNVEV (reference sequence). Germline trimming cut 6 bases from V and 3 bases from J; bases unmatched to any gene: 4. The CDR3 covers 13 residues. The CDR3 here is CASRIGTDYGYTF. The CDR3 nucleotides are TGTGCCAGCAGGATAGGGACAGACTATGGCTACACCTTC.

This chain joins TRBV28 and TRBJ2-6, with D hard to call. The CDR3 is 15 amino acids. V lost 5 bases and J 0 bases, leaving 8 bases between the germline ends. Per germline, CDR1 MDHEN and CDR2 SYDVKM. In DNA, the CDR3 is TGTGCCAGCAGTAAAACGGGCTCTGGGGCCAACGTCCTGACTTTC. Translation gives CASSKTGSGANVLTF.

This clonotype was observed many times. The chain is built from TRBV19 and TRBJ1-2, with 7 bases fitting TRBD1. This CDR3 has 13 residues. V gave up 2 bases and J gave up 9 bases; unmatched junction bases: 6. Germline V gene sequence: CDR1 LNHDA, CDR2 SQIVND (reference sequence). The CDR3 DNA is TGTGCCAGTAGTATACCCGGGACAGCAAGCTACACCTTC. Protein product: CASSIPGTASYTF.

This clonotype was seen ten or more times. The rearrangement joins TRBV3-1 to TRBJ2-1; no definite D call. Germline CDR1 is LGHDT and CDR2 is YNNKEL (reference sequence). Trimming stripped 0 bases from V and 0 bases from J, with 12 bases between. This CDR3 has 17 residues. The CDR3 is CASSQDLGRSSYNEQFF. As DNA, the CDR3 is TGTGCCAGCAGCCAAGATCTTGGCAGGTCCTCCTACAATGAGCAGTTCTTC.

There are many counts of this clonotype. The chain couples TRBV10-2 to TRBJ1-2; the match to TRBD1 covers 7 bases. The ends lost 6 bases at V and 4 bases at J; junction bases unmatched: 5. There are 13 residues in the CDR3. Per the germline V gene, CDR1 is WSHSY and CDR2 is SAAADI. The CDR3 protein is CASRRQGSYGYTF. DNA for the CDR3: TGCGCCAGCAGGAGACAGGGTAGCTATGGCTACACCTTC.

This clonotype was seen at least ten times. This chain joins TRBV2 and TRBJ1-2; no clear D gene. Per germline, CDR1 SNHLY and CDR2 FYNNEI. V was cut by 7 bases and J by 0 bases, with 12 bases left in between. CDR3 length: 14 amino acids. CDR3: CASIKMVANYGYTF. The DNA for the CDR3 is TGTGCCAGCATAAAGATGGTCGCTAACTATGGCTACACCTTC.

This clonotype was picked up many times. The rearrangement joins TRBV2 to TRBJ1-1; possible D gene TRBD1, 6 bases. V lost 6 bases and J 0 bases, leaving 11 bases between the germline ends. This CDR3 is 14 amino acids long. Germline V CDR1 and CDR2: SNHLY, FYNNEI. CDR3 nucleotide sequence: TGTGCCAGCAGGGGCGGACAGCTGAACACTGAAGCTTTCTTT. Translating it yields CASRGGQLNTEAFF.